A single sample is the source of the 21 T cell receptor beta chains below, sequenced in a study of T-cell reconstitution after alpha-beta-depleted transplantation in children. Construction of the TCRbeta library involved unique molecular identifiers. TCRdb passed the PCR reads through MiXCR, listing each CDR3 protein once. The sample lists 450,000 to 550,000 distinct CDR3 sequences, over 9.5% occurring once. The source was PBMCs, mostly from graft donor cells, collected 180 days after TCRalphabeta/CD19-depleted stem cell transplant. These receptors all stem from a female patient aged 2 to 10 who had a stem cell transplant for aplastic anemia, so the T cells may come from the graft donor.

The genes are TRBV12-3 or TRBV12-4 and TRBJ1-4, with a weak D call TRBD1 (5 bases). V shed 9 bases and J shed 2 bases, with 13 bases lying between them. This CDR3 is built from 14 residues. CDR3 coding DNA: TGTGCCAGTTCACGGGGACGGACTAATGAAAAACTGTTTTTT. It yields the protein CASSRGRTNEKLFF.

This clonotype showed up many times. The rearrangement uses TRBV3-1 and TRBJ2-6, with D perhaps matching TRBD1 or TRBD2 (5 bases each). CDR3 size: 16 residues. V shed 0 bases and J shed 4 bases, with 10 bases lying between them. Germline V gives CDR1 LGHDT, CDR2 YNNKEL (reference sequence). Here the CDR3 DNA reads TGTGCCAGCAGCCAAGATCTTGGGACCGGGGCCAACGTCCTGACTTTC. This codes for CASSQDLGTGANVLTF.

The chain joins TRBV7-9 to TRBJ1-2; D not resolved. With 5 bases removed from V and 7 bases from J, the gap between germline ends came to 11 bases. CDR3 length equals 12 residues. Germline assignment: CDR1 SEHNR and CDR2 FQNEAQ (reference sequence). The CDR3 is CASSGGGSGYTF. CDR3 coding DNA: TGTGCCAGCAGCGGTGGAGGGTCTGGCTACACCTTC. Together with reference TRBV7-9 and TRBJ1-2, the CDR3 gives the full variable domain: DTGVSQNPRHKITKRGQNVTFRCDPISEHNRLYWYRQTLGQGPEFLTYFQNEAQLEKSRLLSDRFSAERPKGSFSTLEIQRTEQGDSAMYLCASSGGGSGYTFGSGTRLTVV.

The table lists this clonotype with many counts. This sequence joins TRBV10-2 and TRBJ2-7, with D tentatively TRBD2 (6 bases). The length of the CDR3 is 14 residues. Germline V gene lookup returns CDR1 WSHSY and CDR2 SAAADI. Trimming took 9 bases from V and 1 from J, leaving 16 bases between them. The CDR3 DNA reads TGCGCCAGTGGGGGAGGACTAACTTCCTACGAGCAGTACGTC. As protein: CASGGGLTSYEQYV.

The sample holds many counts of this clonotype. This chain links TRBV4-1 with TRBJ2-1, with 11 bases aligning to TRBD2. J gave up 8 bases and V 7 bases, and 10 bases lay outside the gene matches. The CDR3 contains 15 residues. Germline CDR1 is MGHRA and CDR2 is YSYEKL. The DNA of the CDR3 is TGCGCCAGCAACTTCATTAGCGGGAGGGTCGATGAGCAGTTCTTC. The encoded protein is CASNFISGRVDEQFF.

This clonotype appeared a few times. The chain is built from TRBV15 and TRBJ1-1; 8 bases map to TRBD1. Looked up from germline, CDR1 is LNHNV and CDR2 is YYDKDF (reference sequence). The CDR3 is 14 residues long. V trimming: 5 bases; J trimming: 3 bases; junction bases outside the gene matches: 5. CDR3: CATSGWTGHTEAFF. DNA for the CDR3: TGTGCCACCAGCGGGTGGACAGGGCACACTGAAGCTTTCTTT.

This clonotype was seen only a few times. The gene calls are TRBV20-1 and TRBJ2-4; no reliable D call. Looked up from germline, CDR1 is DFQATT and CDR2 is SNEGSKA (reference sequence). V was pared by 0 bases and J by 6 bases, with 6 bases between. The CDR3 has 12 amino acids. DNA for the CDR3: TGCAGTGCTAGAGAGGTTTTAAACATTCAGTACTTC. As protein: CSAREVLNIQYF.

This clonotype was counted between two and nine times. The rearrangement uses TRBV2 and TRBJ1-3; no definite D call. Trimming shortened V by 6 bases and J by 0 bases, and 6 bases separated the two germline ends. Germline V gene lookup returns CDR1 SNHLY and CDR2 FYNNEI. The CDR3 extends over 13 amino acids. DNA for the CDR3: TGTGCCAGCAGAGTGAGCTCTGGAAACACCATATATTTT. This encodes CASRVSSGNTIYF.

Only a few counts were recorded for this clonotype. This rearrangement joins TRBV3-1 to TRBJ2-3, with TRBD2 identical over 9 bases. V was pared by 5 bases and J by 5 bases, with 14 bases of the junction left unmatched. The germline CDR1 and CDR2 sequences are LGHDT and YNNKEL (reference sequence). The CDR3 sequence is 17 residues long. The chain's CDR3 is CASSSRLAGLAEDTQYF. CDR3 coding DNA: TGTGCCAGCAGCTCCCGCCTAGCGGGGCTGGCTGAAGATACGCAGTATTTT.

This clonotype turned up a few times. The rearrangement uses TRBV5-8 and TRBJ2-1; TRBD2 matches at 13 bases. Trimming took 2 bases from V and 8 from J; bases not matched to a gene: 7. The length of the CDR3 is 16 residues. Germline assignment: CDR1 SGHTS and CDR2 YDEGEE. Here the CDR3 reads CASSFRLAGGADEQFF. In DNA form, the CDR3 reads TGTGCCAGCAGCTTCCGACTAGCGGGAGGTGCAGATGAGCAGTTCTTC.

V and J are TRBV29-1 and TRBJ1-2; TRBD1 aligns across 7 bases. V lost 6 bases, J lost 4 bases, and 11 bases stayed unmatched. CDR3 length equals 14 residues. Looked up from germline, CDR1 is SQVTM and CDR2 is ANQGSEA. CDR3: CSVVDRVESYGYTF. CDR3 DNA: TGCAGCGTAGTAGACAGGGTAGAAAGCTATGGCTACACCTTC. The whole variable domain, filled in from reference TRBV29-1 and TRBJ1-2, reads SAVISQKPSRDICQRGTSLTIQCQVDSQVTMMFWYRQQPGQSLTLIATANQGSEATYESGFVIDKFPISRPNLTFSTLTVSNMSPEDSSIYLCSVVDRVESYGYTFGSGTRLTVV.

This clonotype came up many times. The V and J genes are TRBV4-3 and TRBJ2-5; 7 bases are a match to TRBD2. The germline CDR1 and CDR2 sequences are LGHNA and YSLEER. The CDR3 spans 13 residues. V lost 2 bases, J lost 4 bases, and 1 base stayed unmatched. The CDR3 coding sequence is TGCGCCAGCAGCCAATCTAGCGGAGAGACCCAGTACTTC. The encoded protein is CASSQSSGETQYF.

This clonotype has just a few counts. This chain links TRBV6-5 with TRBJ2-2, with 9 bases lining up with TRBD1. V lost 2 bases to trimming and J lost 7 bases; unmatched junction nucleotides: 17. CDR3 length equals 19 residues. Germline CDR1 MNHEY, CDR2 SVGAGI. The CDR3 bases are TGTGCCAGCAGTTACAACTCGAGGGCCTGGGACAGGGAACACGGGGAGCTGTTTTTT. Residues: CASSYNSRAWDREHGELFF.

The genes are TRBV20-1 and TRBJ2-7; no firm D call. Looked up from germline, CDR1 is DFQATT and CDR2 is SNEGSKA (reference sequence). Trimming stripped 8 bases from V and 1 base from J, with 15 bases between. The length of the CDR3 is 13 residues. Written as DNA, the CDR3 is TGCAGTACTAAACACCTACAATCCTACGAGCAGTACTTC. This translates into CSTKHLQSYEQYF.

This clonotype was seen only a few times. The CDR3 DNA is TGTGCCAGCAGTTATGGAGGGGACAGGGCTCTGCCCGGGGAGCTGTTTTTT. As protein: CASSYGGDRALPGELFF. V is TRBV6-2 or TRBV6-3 and J is TRBJ2-2; 9 bases are a match to TRBD1. This CDR3 spans 17 amino acids. J lost 6 bases, V lost 3 bases, and 11 bases had no gene match. Germline-derived CDR1 and CDR2 are MNHEY and SVGEGT.

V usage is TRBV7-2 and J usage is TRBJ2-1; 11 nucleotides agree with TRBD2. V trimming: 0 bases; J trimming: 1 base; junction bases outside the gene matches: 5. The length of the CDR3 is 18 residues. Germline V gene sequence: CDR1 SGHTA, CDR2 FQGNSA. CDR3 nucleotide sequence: TGTGCCAGCAGCTTAGCTAGCGGGAGGGCCCATTCCTACAATGAGCAGTTCTTC. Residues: CASSLASGRAHSYNEQFF.

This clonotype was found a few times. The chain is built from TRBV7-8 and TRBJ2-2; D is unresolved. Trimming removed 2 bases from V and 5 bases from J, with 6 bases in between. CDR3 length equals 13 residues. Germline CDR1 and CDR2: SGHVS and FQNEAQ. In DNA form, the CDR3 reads TGTGCCAGCAGCTTATATGCAACCGGGGAGCTGTTTTTT. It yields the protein CASSLYATGELFF.

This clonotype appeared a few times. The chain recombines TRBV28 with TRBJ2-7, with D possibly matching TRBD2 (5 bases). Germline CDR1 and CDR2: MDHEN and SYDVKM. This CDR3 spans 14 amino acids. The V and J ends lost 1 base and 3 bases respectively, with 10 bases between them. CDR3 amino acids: CASSLSVGSYEQYF. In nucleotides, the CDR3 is TGTGCCAGCAGTTTATCAGTTGGGAGCTACGAGCAGTACTTC.

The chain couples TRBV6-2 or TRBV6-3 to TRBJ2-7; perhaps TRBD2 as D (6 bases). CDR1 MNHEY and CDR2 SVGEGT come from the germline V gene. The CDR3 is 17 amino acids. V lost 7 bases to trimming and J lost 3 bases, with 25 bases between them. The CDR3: CASTHSWDKDYYYEQYF. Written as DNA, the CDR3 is TGTGCCAGCACCCATAGTTGGGATAAGGACTATTACTACGAGCAGTACTTC.

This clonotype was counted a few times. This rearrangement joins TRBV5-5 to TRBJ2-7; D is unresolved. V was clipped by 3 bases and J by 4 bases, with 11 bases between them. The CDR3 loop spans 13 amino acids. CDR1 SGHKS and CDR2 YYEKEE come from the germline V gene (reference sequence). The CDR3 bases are TGTGCCAGCAGCTCTCCTCCCCTTTACGAGCAGTACGTC. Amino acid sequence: CASSSPPLYEQYV.

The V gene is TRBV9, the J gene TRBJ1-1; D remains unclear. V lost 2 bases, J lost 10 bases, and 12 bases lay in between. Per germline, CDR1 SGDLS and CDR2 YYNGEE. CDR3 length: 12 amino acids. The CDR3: CASSVKAGGAFF. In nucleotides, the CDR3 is TGTGCCAGCAGCGTCAAAGCGGGAGGAGCTTTCTTT. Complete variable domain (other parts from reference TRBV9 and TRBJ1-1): DSGVTQTPKHLITATGQRVTLRCSPRSGDLSVYWYQQSLDQGLQFLIQYYNGEERAKGNILERFSAQQFPDLHSELNLSSLELGDSALYFCASSVKAGGAFFGQGTRLTVV.